This TCR beta chain derives from a study of beta chain features in type 1 diabetes. Study-level results: Compared to healthy donors, patients appeared to have naive, central memory and Treg TCRB repertoires that were more alike.

Trimming took 5 bases from V and 2 from J, leaving 13 bases between them. CDR3 length: 14 amino acids. CDR1 and CDR2 (germline): MNHNS, SASEGT. This clone was seen a few times. Its target is not known. Of the isolated RNA, all was reverse transcribed, and so the sequenced material was expressed TCRB transcripts. This table comes from immunoSEQ multiplex PCR, and its TCRdb copy is limited to in-frame clones, with some not included. The table lists about 360,000 clones, roughly 12% of them singletons. Source material: naive CD4+ T cells from blood. This rearrangement joins TRBV6-1 to TRBJ2-7; D perhaps matches TRBD2 (6 bases). This TCR came from a man younger than 35 in good health. CDR3 residues: CASSSGGSPYEQYF. CDR3 bases: TGTGCCAGCAGTTCAGGAGGGAGTCCCTACGAGCAGTACTTC.